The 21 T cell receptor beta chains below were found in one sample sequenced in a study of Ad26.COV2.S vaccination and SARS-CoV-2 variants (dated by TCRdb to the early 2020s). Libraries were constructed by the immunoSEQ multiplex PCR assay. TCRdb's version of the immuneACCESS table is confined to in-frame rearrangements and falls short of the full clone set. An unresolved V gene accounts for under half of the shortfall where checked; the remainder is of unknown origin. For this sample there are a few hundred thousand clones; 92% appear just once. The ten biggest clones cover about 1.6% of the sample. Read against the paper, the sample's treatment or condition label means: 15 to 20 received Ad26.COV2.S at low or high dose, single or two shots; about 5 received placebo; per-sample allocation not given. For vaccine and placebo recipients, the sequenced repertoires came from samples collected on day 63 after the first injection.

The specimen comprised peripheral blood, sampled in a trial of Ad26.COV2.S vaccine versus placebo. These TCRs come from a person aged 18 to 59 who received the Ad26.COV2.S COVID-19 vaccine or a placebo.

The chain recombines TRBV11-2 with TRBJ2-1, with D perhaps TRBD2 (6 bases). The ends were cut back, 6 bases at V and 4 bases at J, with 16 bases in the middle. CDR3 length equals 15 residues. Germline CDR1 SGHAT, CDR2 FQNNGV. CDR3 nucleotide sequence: TGTGCCAGCAGAGAAGGCCTAGCGCAGTACAATGAGCAGTTCTTC. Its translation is CASREGLAQYNEQFF.

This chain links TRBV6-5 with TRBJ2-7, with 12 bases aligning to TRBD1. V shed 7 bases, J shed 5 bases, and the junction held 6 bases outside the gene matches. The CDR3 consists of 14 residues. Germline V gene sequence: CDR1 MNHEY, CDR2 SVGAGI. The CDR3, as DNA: TGTGCCAGCACGAGGGACAGGGGGCAAGACGAGCAGTACTTC. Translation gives CASTRDRGQDEQYF.

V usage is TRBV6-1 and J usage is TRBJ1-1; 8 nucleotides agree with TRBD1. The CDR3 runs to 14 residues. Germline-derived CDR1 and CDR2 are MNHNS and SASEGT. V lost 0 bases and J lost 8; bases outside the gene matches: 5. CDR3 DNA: TGTGCCAGCAGTGAAGCCGATTGGACAGGGGAAGCTTTCTTT. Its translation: CASSEADWTGEAFF.

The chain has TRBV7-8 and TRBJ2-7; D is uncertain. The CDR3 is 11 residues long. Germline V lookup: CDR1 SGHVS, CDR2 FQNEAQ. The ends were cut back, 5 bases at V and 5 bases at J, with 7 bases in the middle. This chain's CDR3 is CASSQRDEQYF. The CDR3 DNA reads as TGTGCCAGCAGCCAAAGGGACGAGCAGTACTTC.

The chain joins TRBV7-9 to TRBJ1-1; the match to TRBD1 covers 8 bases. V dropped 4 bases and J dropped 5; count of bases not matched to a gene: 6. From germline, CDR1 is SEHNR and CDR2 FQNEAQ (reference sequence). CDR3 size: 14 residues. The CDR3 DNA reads TGTGCCAGCAGCTCCCGGACAGGGAAAACTGAAGCTTTCTTT. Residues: CASSSRTGKTEAFF.

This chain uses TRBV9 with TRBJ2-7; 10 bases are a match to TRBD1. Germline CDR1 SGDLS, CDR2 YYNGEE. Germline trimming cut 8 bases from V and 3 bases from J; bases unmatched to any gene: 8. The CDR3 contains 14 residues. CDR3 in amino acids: CARSSGTGVYEQYF. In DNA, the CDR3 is TGTGCCAGGAGCTCGGGGACAGGGGTCTACGAGCAGTACTTC.

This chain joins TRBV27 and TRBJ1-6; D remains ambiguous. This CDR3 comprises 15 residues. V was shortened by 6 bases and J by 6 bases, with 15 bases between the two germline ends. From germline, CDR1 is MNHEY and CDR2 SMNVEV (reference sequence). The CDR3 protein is CASSPFTAPNSPLHF. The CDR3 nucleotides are TGTGCCAGCAGCCCTTTTACGGCCCCTAATTCACCCCTCCACTTT.

The CDR3 loop is CASSQERGSTDTQYF. The CDR3 nucleotides read TGCGCCAGCAGCCAAGAGCGGGGGAGCACAGATACGCAGTATTTT. The chain uses TRBV4-3 and TRBJ2-3; 7 bases fit TRBD2. With V trimmed by 0 bases and J by 0 bases, 0 bases remained unmatched. CDR3 length: 15 amino acids. Germline V gene data show CDR1 as LGHNA and CDR2 as YSLEER.

The DNA for the CDR3 is TGTGCCAGCAGTGAATGGGACAGGGGGCTTGGCTACACCTTC. As protein: CASSEWDRGLGYTF. The chain joins TRBV6-1 to TRBJ1-2; 12 positions match TRBD1. This CDR3 has 14 residues. Per germline, CDR1 MNHNS and CDR2 SASEGT. After removal of 2 bases from V and 7 bases from J, the junction contained 2 bases not matched to a gene.

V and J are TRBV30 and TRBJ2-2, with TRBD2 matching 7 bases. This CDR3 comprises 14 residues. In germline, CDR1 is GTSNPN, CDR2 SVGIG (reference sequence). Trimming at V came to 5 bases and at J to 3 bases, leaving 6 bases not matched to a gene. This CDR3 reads CAWALGGYTGELFF. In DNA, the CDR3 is TGTGCCTGGGCGCTGGGGGGGTACACCGGGGAGCTGTTTTTT.

The CDR3 loop reads CASGTGTQEKLFF. The DNA for the CDR3 is TGTGCCAGCGGCACCGGGACGCAGGAAAAACTGTTTTTT. This sequence joins TRBV7-9 and TRBJ1-4; tentative D call: TRBD1 (5 bases). CDR1 is SEHNR and CDR2 is FQNEAQ in the germline V gene (reference sequence). CDR3 size: 13 residues. The V end lost 8 bases, the J end lost 8 bases, and 15 bases lay between the germline ends.

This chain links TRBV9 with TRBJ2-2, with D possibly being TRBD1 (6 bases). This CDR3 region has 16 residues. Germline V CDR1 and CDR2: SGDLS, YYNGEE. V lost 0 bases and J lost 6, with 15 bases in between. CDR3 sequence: CASSVGGLYFSGELFF. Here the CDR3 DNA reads TGTGCCAGCAGCGTAGGGGGGCTTTATTTCTCCGGGGAGCTGTTTTTT.

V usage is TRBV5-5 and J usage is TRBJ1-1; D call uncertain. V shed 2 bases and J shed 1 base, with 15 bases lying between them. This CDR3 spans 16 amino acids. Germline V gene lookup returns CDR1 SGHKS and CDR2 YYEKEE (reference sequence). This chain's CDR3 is CASSFRLVSSNTEAFF. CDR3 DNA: TGTGCCAGCAGCTTTAGGTTAGTCAGTTCGAACACTGAAGCTTTCTTT.

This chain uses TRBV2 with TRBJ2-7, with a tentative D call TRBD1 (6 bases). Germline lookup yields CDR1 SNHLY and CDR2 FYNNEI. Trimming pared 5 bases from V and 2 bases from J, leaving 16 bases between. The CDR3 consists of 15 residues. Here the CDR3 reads CASSWGWQGTYEQYF. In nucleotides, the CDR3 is TGTGCCAGCAGTTGGGGTTGGCAGGGGACCTACGAGCAGTACTTC.

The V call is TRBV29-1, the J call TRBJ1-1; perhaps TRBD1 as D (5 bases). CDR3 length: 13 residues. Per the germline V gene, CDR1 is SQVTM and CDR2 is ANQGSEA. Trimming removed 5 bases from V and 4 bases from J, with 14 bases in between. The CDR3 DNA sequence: TGCAGCGTTTCGAGGGGAGGAGGCACTGAAGCTTTCTTT. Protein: CSVSRGGGTEAFF.

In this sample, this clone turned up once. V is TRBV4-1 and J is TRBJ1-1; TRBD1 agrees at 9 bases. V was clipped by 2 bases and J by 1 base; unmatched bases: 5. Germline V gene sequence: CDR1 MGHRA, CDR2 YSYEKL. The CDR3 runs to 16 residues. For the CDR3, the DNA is TGCGCCAGCAGCCAATTCCCGGGACAGGGGAACACTGAAGCTTTCTTT. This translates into CASSQFPGQGNTEAFF.

The CDR3 DNA reads as TGTGCCAGCAGTGAAGCGCCTACAGGGGAGCTGTTTTTT. It codes for CASSEAPTGELFF. This chain joins TRBV2 and TRBJ2-2; the D is unclear. The CDR3 sequence is 13 residues long. CDR1 and CDR2 from the germline V gene are SNHLY and FYNNEI. V shed 0 bases and J shed 8 bases, with 7 bases lying between them.

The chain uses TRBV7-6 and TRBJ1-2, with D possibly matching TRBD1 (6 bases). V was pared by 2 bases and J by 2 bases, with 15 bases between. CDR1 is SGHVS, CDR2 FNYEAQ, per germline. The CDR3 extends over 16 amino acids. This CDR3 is CASSLMEGVGNYGYTF. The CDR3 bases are TGTGCCAGCAGCTTAATGGAGGGGGTAGGCAACTATGGCTACACCTTC.

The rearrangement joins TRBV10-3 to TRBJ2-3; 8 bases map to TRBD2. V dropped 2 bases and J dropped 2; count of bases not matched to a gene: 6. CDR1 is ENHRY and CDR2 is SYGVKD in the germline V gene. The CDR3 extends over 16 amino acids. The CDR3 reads CAISELSGGFTDTQYF. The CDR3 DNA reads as TGTGCCATCAGTGAGCTAAGCGGGGGATTCACAGATACGCAGTATTTT.

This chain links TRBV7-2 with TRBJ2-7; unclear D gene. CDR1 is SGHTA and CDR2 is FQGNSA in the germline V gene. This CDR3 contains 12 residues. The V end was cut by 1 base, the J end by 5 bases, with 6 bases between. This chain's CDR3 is CASSLGAHEQYF. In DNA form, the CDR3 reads TGTGCCAGCAGCTTAGGAGCTCACGAGCAGTACTTC.

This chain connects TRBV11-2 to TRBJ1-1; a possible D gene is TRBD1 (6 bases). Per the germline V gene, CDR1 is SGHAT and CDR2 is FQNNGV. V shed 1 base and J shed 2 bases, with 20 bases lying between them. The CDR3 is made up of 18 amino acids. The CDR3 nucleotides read TGTGCCAGCAGCTTAGGACGGGGGTGGAACAGGGACAACACTGAAGCTTTCTTT. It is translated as CASSLGRGWNRDNTEAFF.